The 32 T cell receptor beta chains reported below all come from one sample, sequenced in a study of blood T cell repertoires in COVID-19. Clones were read by immunoSEQ multiplex PCR, and TCRdb kept only the in-frame ones, dropping some. Seen here are approximately 60,000 clones, over 75% observed once, and the top ten hold about 6.3%. The sample comprised peripheral blood. The source is a man between 60 and 75 years old with active or convalescent COVID-19.

This clone was seen a single time. The J gene is TRBJ1-2, the V gene TRBV29-1; TRBD1 agrees at 12 bases. CDR1 SQVTM and CDR2 ANQGSEA come from the germline V gene. The CDR3 spans 15 residues. V lost 3 bases and J lost 4; bases outside the gene matches: 6. Here the CDR3 DNA reads TGCAGCGTTGACGGGACAGGGGGCGATTTCTATGGCTACACCTTC. Translation: CSVDGTGGDFYGYTF. Combining the CDR3 with reference TRBV29-1 and TRBJ1-2 gives the whole variable domain SAVISQKPSRDICQRGTSLTIQCQVDSQVTMMFWYRQQPGQSLTLIATANQGSEATYESGFVIDKFPISRPNLTFSTLTVSNMSPEDSSIYLCSVDGTGGDFYGYTFGSGTRLTVV.

J is TRBJ2-3 and V is TRBV11-3, with 9 positions matching TRBD2. The CDR3 runs to 17 residues. V lost 1 base, J lost 2 bases, and 7 bases stayed unmatched. In germline, CDR1 is SGHNT, CDR2 YENEEA. The CDR3 sequence: CASSLGVAGVLTDTQYF. The CDR3 nucleotides read TGTGCCAGCAGCTTAGGGGTAGCGGGAGTGCTCACAGATACGCAGTATTTT.

J is TRBJ2-5 and V is TRBV20-1, with 8 bases identical to TRBD2. The V and J ends lost 5 bases and 4 bases, in that order; junction bases with no gene match: 0. Germline V CDR1 and CDR2: DFQATT, SNEGSKA (reference sequence). The CDR3 sequence is 11 residues long. CDR3: CSAREGETQYF. In nucleotides, the CDR3 is TGCAGTGCTCGGGAGGGAGAGACCCAGTACTTC.

The chain couples TRBV5-1 to TRBJ1-1; unclear D gene. Germline V lookup: CDR1 SGHRS, CDR2 YFSETQ. The CDR3 runs to 16 residues. Trimming took 0 bases from V and 0 from J, leaving 12 bases between them. CDR3 in amino acids: CASSLGSGGLNTEAFF. The CDR3 DNA is TGCGCCAGCAGCTTGGGGAGTGGAGGTTTGAACACTGAAGCTTTCTTT.

This clone was seen once. V usage is TRBV18 and J usage is TRBJ1-1, with D perhaps matching TRBD1 (5 bases). The V gene lost 7 bases and the J gene lost 1 base, with 13 bases spanning the gap. The CDR3 extends over 14 amino acids. From germline, CDR1 is KGHSH and CDR2 LQKENI. In DNA form, the CDR3 reads TGTGCCAGCTGCCCAACGACAGCGAACACTGAAGCTTTCTTT. It codes for CASCPTTANTEAFF.

CDR3 region: CASRKTGLEQYF. Here the CDR3 DNA reads TGTGCCAGCAGGAAAACAGGGCTTGAGCAGTACTTC. This chain connects TRBV28 to TRBJ2-7; D might be TRBD1 (6 bases). V shed 6 bases and J shed 7 bases, with 13 bases lying between them. The CDR3 is 12 amino acids. CDR1 MDHEN and CDR2 SYDVKM come from the germline V gene.

The gene calls are TRBV7-8 and TRBJ1-1; maybe TRBD1 (6 bases). Trimming took off 4 bases at V and 1 base at J, with 7 bases between the two ends. The CDR3 runs to 13 residues. CDR1 is SGHVS, CDR2 FQNEAQ, per germline. The CDR3 sequence: CASSWGRNTEAFF. As DNA, the CDR3 is TGTGCCAGCAGCTGGGGGCGGAACACTGAAGCTTTCTTT.

This chain links TRBV7-9 with TRBJ1-2; a possible D gene is TRBD1 (6 bases). The V and J ends lost 10 bases and 5 bases respectively, with 8 bases between them. The germline gives CDR1 SEHNR, CDR2 FQNEAQ (reference sequence). The CDR3 is 10 residues long. CDR3 sequence (DNA): TGTGCCACAGGACAGTATGGCTACACCTTC. Amino acid sequence: CATGQYGYTF.

V and J are TRBV11-2 and TRBJ2-3; weak D call: TRBD2 (6 bases). The CDR3 runs to 17 residues. Germline CDR1 reads SGHAT; CDR2 reads FQNNGV. Trimming stripped 5 bases from V and 3 bases from J, with 21 bases between. Written as DNA, the CDR3 is TGTGCCAGCAGCCCCCGTGAATCAGTCGGGAGAACAGATACGCAGTATTTT. This encodes CASSPRESVGRTDTQYF.

V usage is TRBV4-1 and J usage is TRBJ2-5; TRBD2 matches at 10 bases. Germline assignment: CDR1 MGHRA and CDR2 YSYEKL. This CDR3 comprises 16 residues. Trimming at V came to 3 bases and at J to 2 bases, leaving 6 bases not matched to a gene. The CDR3 DNA reads as TGCGCCAGCAGCCACCCGGGACTAGCGCGACAAGAGACCCAGTACTTC. Translating gives CASSHPGLARQETQYF.

This clone has only one observation. The rearrangement joins TRBV29-1 to TRBJ1-1, with TRBD1 as a possible D gene (6 bases). V gave up 4 bases and J gave up 1 base, with 10 bases separating them. Looked up from germline, CDR1 is SQVTM and CDR2 is ANQGSEA. The CDR3 covers 13 residues. CDR3 amino acids: CSVVQGQNTEAFF. The CDR3 DNA is TGCAGCGTTGTCCAGGGGCAGAACACTGAAGCTTTCTTT.

The J gene is TRBJ2-7, the V gene TRBV7-2; 9 positions agree with TRBD1. CDR3 length: 13 amino acids. V shed 7 bases, J shed 3 bases, and the junction held 4 bases outside the gene matches. CDR1 and CDR2 from the germline V gene are SGHTA and FQGNSA. The CDR3 protein is CASTQDRGYEQYF. CDR3 bases: TGTGCCAGCACCCAGGACAGGGGCTACGAGCAGTACTTC.

The chain couples TRBV3-1 (or the pseudogene TRBV3-2) to TRBJ2-7; 8 bases align to TRBD2. Germline assignment: CDR1 LGHDT and CDR2 YNNKEL (reference sequence). V lost 0 bases, J lost 3 bases, and 4 bases stayed unmatched. CDR3 length equals 15 residues. The chain's CDR3 is CASSQDTSGYYEQYF. Written as DNA, the CDR3 is TGTGCCAGCAGCCAAGATACTAGCGGTTACTACGAGCAGTACTTC.

The gene calls are TRBV2 and TRBJ1-3; no clear D gene. In germline, CDR1 is SNHLY, CDR2 FYNNEI. Trimming stripped 6 bases from V and 2 bases from J, with 17 bases between. CDR3 length equals 16 residues. Here the CDR3 DNA reads TGTGCCAGCAGCCCGCGGGTTTCTGGAACTGGAAACACCATATATTTT. It translates to CASSPRVSGTGNTIYF.

The chain combines TRBV18 with TRBJ2-5; D is perhaps TRBD1 (5 bases). This CDR3 contains 13 residues. The germline V gene has CDR1 KGHSH and CDR2 LQKENI. V gave up 5 bases and J gave up 2 bases, with 9 bases separating them. The CDR3 region is CASSTRQQETQYF. In nucleotides, the CDR3 is TGTGCCAGCTCAACGAGACAGCAAGAGACCCAGTACTTC.

The rearrangement joins TRBV18 to TRBJ1-2; no clear D. The germline V gene encodes CDR1 KGHSH and CDR2 LQKENI. Trimming pared 3 bases from V and 6 bases from J, leaving 11 bases between. The CDR3 is 13 amino acids. For the CDR3, the DNA is TGTGCCAGCTCACCGGGTGAGGGAAATGGCTACACCTTC. Its translation is CASSPGEGNGYTF. Together with reference TRBV18 and TRBJ1-2, the CDR3 gives the full variable domain: NAGVMQNPRHLVRRRGQEARLRCSPMKGHSHVYWYRQLPEEGLKFMVYLQKENIIDESGMPKERFSAEFPKEGPSILRIQQVVRGDSAAYFCASSPGEGNGYTFGSGTRLTVV.

This chain connects TRBV7-9 to TRBJ2-1; 7 positions agree with TRBD1. The CDR3 covers 14 residues. The V and J ends lost 4 bases and 6 bases, in that order; junction bases with no gene match: 6. The V gene's germline CDR1 is SEHNR and CDR2 FQNEAQ (reference sequence). CDR3 bases: TGTGCCAGCAGCTACCGGGACAGTAGCAATGAGCAGTTCTTC. Its protein is CASSYRDSSNEQFF. Complete variable domain (other parts from reference TRBV7-9 and TRBJ2-1): DTGVSQNPRHKITKRGQNVTFRCDPISEHNRLYWYRQTLGQGPEFLTYFQNEAQLEKSRLLSDRFSAERPKGSFSTLEIQRTEQGDSAMYLCASSYRDSSNEQFFGPGTRLTVL.

This clone occurred once. The V call is TRBV6-5, the J call TRBJ2-7; possibly TRBD1 for D (5 bases). CDR1 is MNHEY and CDR2 is SVGAGI in the germline V gene. The CDR3 is 15 amino acids. Between the trimmed V and J ends, which lost 6 bases and 0 bases, there was a span of 15 bases. DNA of the CDR3: TGTGCCAGCAGCCCCTTGGGGCTTAACTCCTACGAGCAGTACTTC. This translates into CASSPLGLNSYEQYF.

The chain is built from TRBV13 and TRBJ2-3; possible D gene TRBD2, 6 bases. The V end lost 5 bases, the J end lost 4 bases, and 16 bases lay between the germline ends. The CDR3 is made up of 15 amino acids. Looked up from germline, CDR1 is PRHDT and CDR2 is FYEKMQ (reference sequence). The CDR3 coding sequence is TGTGCCAGCAGCGGACGACTAGACGAACCAGATACGCAGTATTTT. Translated: CASSGRLDEPDTQYF.

The genes are TRBV5-4 and TRBJ2-5; tentatively, D is TRBD1 (5 bases). V gave up 3 bases and J gave up 2 bases, with 11 bases separating them. Germline V gene lookup returns CDR1 SGHNT and CDR2 YYREEE (reference sequence). This CDR3 contains 14 residues. The CDR3 loop reads CASSYDSFQETQYF. Written as DNA, the CDR3 is TGTGCCAGCAGCTACGACAGTTTTCAAGAGACCCAGTACTTC.

This chain links TRBV7-2 with TRBJ2-1; D perhaps matches TRBD1 (6 bases). Trimming took off 5 bases at V and 3 bases at J, with 17 bases between the two ends. This CDR3 is built from 16 residues. Germline values: CDR1 SGHTA, CDR2 FQGNSA. This CDR3 is CASSPGQVLIYNEQFF. DNA for the CDR3: TGTGCCAGCAGCCCGGGACAAGTCCTAATCTACAATGAGCAGTTCTTC.

The genes are TRBV7-8 and TRBJ1-4, with 7 bases identical to TRBD1. The CDR3 totals 14 residues. CDR1 and CDR2 (germline): SGHVS, FQNEAQ. With V trimmed by 2 bases and J by 7 bases, 4 bases remained unmatched. CDR3 sequence reads: CASSLRDSPEKLFF. The CDR3 DNA is TGTGCCAGCAGCTTACGGGACAGTCCTGAAAAACTGTTTTTT.

The chain recombines TRBV7-3 with TRBJ2-3; 7 bases fit TRBD2. Germline values: CDR1 SGHTA, CDR2 FQGTGA. Trimming cost V 4 bases and J 5 bases; bases outside gene matches: 12. This CDR3 is 16 amino acids long. CDR3 DNA sequence: TGTGCCAGCAGCTCGAAAGCGGGGCCCGGTGGAGATACGCAGTATTTT. As protein: CASSSKAGPGGDTQYF.

The sample holds a few counts of this clone. This sequence joins TRBV7-9 and TRBJ2-7, with 7 bases fitting TRBD1. Trimming took 5 bases from V and 6 from J; bases not matched to a gene: 4. CDR3 length: 12 amino acids. In germline, CDR1 is SEHNR, CDR2 FQNEAQ (reference sequence). The DNA for the CDR3 is TGTGCCAGCAGCCAGGGGGTTTCCGAGCAGTACTTC. Translation gives CASSQGVSEQYF.

This sequence joins TRBV5-4 and TRBJ2-2; D may be TRBD1 (6 bases). The CDR3 runs to 16 residues. Trimming left V 2 bases short and J 4 bases short, with 15 bases between. In germline, CDR1 is SGHNT, CDR2 YYREEE (reference sequence). CDR3 loop: CASSLPPRGATGELFF. In nucleotides, the CDR3 is TGTGCCAGCAGCTTACCCCCCAGGGGCGCCACCGGGGAGCTGTTTTTT.

This clone has only a few counts. This chain uses TRBV5-1 with TRBJ2-1; 8 nucleotides align to TRBD2. The germline V gene encodes CDR1 SGHRS and CDR2 YFSETQ. V shed 3 bases and J 0 bases; nucleotides not matched to a gene: 8. CDR3 size: 17 residues. The CDR3 is CASSSGLGAGSYNEQFF. The DNA for the CDR3 is TGCGCCAGCAGCTCGGGACTAGGGGCCGGCTCCTACAATGAGCAGTTCTTC.

J is TRBJ1-6 and V is TRBV4-1; a weak D match, TRBD1 (6 bases). Per the germline V gene, CDR1 is MGHRA and CDR2 is YSYEKL. Trimming pared 4 bases from V and 0 bases from J, leaving 7 bases between. This CDR3 is 15 amino acids long. The CDR3 sequence is CASSLRGSYNSPLHF. The DNA of the CDR3 is TGCGCCAGCAGCCTCAGGGGCTCCTATAATTCACCCCTCCACTTT.

The gene calls are TRBV18 and TRBJ1-1, with D tentatively TRBD1 (6 bases). This CDR3 has 16 residues. From germline, CDR1 is KGHSH and CDR2 LQKENI. The V end lost 3 bases, the J end lost 2 bases, and 16 bases lay between the germline ends. The CDR3 loop is CASSPREQGVNTEAFF. The CDR3 DNA reads as TGTGCCAGCTCACCGAGGGAACAGGGTGTTAACACTGAAGCTTTCTTT.

The V call is TRBV7-2, the J call TRBJ2-3, with D possibly being TRBD1 (5 bases). CDR3 length: 16 residues. Trimming shortened V by 3 bases and J by 2 bases, and 15 bases separated the two germline ends. CDR1 SGHTA and CDR2 FQGNSA come from the germline V gene. The CDR3 protein is CASSFPSGQTTDTQYF. CDR3 bases: TGTGCCAGCAGCTTTCCGTCAGGGCAGACCACAGATACGCAGTATTTT.

The chain joins TRBV30 to TRBJ1-1, with a possible D match to TRBD1 (5 bases). CDR3 length equals 12 residues. The germline V and J ends were trimmed by 2 bases and 8 bases, with 12 bases remaining between them. CDR1 and CDR2 from the germline V gene are GTSNPN and SVGIG (reference sequence). CDR3 residues: CAWSQTRGEAFF. CDR3 DNA sequence: TGTGCCTGGAGTCAAACCCGGGGGGAAGCTTTCTTT.

The J gene is TRBJ2-7, the V gene TRBV7-8; 7 positions match TRBD2. This CDR3 has 15 amino acids. Germline loops: CDR1 SGHVS, CDR2 FQNEAQ. Trimming cost V 2 bases and J 5 bases; bases outside gene matches: 9. The CDR3 region has the DNA TGTGCCAGCAGCTTACTGGGAGGGAGTGACCACGAGCAGTACTTC. As protein: CASSLLGGSDHEQYF. Full variable domain (remainder filled in from reference TRBV7-8 and TRBJ2-7): GAGVSQSPRYKVAKRGQDVALRCDPISGHVSLFWYQQALGQGPEFLTYFQNEAQLDKSGLPSDRFFAERPEGSVSTLKIQRTQQEDSAVYLCASSLLGGSDHEQYFGPGTRLTVT.

The chain combines TRBV5-6 with TRBJ2-4; unclear D gene. Germline CDR1 and CDR2: SGHDT and YYEEEE. The CDR3 has 14 amino acids. Trimming removed 0 bases at V and 4 bases at J, with 8 bases between. The CDR3 reads CASSLGRVKNIQYF. CDR3 DNA: TGTGCCAGCAGCTTGGGCCGGGTAAAAAACATTCAGTACTTC. Together with reference TRBV5-6 and TRBJ2-4, the CDR3 gives the full variable domain: DAGVTQSPTHLIKTRGQQVTLRCSPKSGHDTVSWYQQALGQGPQFIFQYYEEEERQRGNFPDRFSGHQFPNYSSELNVNALLLGDSALYLCASSLGRVKNIQYFGAGTRLSVL.